This T cell receptor (beta chain) was captured by sequencing in a study of T-cell memory formation after mild COVID-19. Study in general: TCR clustering was largely donor specific.

Study-wide findings and caveats: The main location of contracting CD4+ clones was CM and EM, and that of contracting CD8+ clones was EMRA.

To note about this clonotype: Antigen specificity is unknown.

TCRdb re-derived calls from the 5' RACE reads in MiXCR, one entry per CDR3 protein. The sample includes 92,000 or so distinct CDR3 sequences, about 13% seen only once; the top ten take about 28%. Trimming left V 5 bases short and J 3 bases short, with 17 bases between. CDR1 and CDR2 (germline): MNHEY, SMNVEV (reference sequence). CDR3 size: 15 residues. J is TRBJ2-7 and V is TRBV27; maybe TRBD1 (6 bases). This receptor was taken from an adult woman who had mild COVID-19 (a few samples of this study predate the infection). Cell type and time point are not known. Sequenced input: PBMCs or a T cell subset sorted from them (not recorded which). CDR3 amino acids: CASSTRDTTNYEQYF. In DNA form, the CDR3 reads TGTGCCAGCAGTACCCGGGACACGACTAACTACGAGCAGTACTTC.